The rows below give T cell receptor beta chains drawn from one sample of a study of a mutant IDH1 vaccine in newly diagnosed glioma. Profiling relied on immunoSEQ multiplex PCR, and the TCRdb table lists in-frame clones only, not all of them. This repertoire shows 30,000 to 40,000 clones, around 80% found once; its top ten account for less than 9.5%. Specimen: PBMCs, collected from a glioma patient treated with radiotherapy, temozolomide or both. The receptors were sampled from a man in his forties with glioma. Some clones in this sample may be carry-over from other donors' samples. Each CDR3 is given with its conserved first and last residue. The order of the fields is J gene, D gene, V gene, clone size, CDR3 protein, CDR3 DNA. The D gene is left open where the match is weak. Size values are once, few and many counts, or a class for expanded clones, and some rows have none.

j_call: TRBJ1-5
d_call: TRBD1
v_call: TRBV6-5
clone_size: .
cdr3_aa: CASKRTGGNQPQHF
cdr3_nt: TGTGCCAGCAAAAGGACAGGGGGTAATCAGCCCCAGCATTTT

j_call: TRBJ1-4
d_call: TRBD1
v_call: TRBV30
clone_size: .
cdr3_aa: CAWSVQGRGEKLFF
cdr3_nt: TGTGCCTGGAGTGTACAGGGGCGCGGCGAAAAACTGTTTTTT

j_call: TRBJ1-1
d_call: .
v_call: TRBV7-9
clone_size: .
cdr3_aa: CASSLAIGTTEAFF
cdr3_nt: TGTGCCAGCAGCTTAGCGATAGGAACAACTGAAGCTTTCTTT

j_call: TRBJ1-4
d_call: TRBD1
v_call: TRBV11-3
clone_size: few
cdr3_aa: CASSRQGDEKLFF
cdr3_nt: TGTGCCAGCAGCCGGCAGGGGGACGAAAAACTGTTTTTT

j_call: TRBJ1-2
d_call: TRBD1
v_call: TRBV18
clone_size: .
cdr3_aa: CASSPSDRAIYGYTF
cdr3_nt: TGTGCCAGCTCACCATCCGACAGGGCGATCTATGGCTACACCTTC

j_call: TRBJ1-2
d_call: TRBD1
v_call: TRBV5-1
clone_size: .
cdr3_aa: CASSFDRGYGYTF
cdr3_nt: TGCGCCAGCAGCTTCGACAGGGGCTATGGCTACACCTTC

j_call: TRBJ1-5
d_call: .
v_call: TRBV10-3
clone_size: .
cdr3_aa: CAISEGGPGGSNQPQHF
cdr3_nt: TGTGCCATCAGTGAGGGGGGGCCTGGGGGAAGCAATCAGCCCCAGCATTTT

j_call: TRBJ2-7
d_call: .
v_call: TRBV6-6
clone_size: .
cdr3_aa: CASSYSRQGSYEQYF
cdr3_nt: TGTGCCAGCAGTTACTCGAGGCAGGGATCCTACGAGCAGTACTTC

j_call: TRBJ2-7
d_call: .
v_call: TRBV29-1
clone_size: .
cdr3_aa: CSVLQGTYEQYF
cdr3_nt: TGCAGCGTTCTTCAGGGTACCTACGAGCAGTACTTC

j_call: TRBJ1-2
d_call: .
v_call: TRBV2
clone_size: few
cdr3_aa: CASSEGTAYGYTF
cdr3_nt: TGTGCCAGCAGTGAAGGGACAGCATATGGCTACACCTTC

j_call: TRBJ2-6
d_call: .
v_call: TRBV7-2
clone_size: .
cdr3_aa: CASSLSGPVNVLTF
cdr3_nt: TGTGCCAGCAGCTTAAGTGGACCCGTTAACGTCCTGACTTTC

j_call: TRBJ1-5
d_call: .
v_call: TRBV28
clone_size: .
cdr3_aa: CASSLPQVSNQPQHF
cdr3_nt: TGTGCCAGCAGTTTGCCGCAGGTTAGCAATCAGCCCCAGCATTTT

j_call: TRBJ2-7
d_call: TRBD2
v_call: TRBV2
clone_size: .
cdr3_aa: CASSLEPSGEQYF
cdr3_nt: TGTGCCAGCTCCCTTGAGCCTAGCGGCGAGCAGTACTTC

j_call: TRBJ2-7
d_call: TRBD1
v_call: TRBV27
clone_size: .
cdr3_aa: CASSSLLGDRNYEQYF
cdr3_nt: TGTGCCAGCAGTTCCCTCCTTGGGGACAGAAACTACGAGCAGTACTTC

j_call: TRBJ2-7
d_call: TRBD1
v_call: TRBV13
clone_size: .
cdr3_aa: CASSLTGGGTSSYEQYF
cdr3_nt: TGTGCCAGCAGCTTGACAGGGGGCGGGACTAGCTCCTACGAGCAGTACTTC

j_call: TRBJ1-1
d_call: .
v_call: TRBV7-9
clone_size: once
cdr3_aa: CASSPTWPEAFF
cdr3_nt: TGTGCCAGCAGCCCTACTTGGCCTGAAGCTTTCTTT

j_call: TRBJ2-4
d_call: .
v_call: TRBV7-2
clone_size: .
cdr3_aa: CASTGTGNIQYF
cdr3_nt: TGTGCCAGCACAGGGACGGGAAACATTCAGTACTTC

j_call: TRBJ2-7
d_call: TRBD1
v_call: TRBV4-1
clone_size: .
cdr3_aa: CASSPKDRALAYEQYF
cdr3_nt: TGCGCCAGCAGCCCGAAGGACAGGGCCCTCGCCTACGAGCAGTACTTC

j_call: TRBJ2-5
d_call: .
v_call: TRBV11-2
clone_size: .
cdr3_aa: CASSRMRGEETQYF
cdr3_nt: TGTGCCAGCAGCCGGATGCGAGGGGAAGAGACCCAGTACTTC

j_call: TRBJ1-2
d_call: .
v_call: TRBV15
clone_size: .
cdr3_aa: CATSREEGGRGYTF
cdr3_nt: TGTGCCACCAGCAGAGAGGAGGGAGGGAGGGGCTACACCTTC